The 19 T cell receptor beta chains given below trace back to one sample, sequenced in a study of T cells in Graves' hyperthyroidism and ophthalmopathy. Using RNA transcripts as the source, TCR beta CDR3 regions were amplified. An initial round of RT-PCR targeting the TCR CDR3 relied on the HTBI primer set. TCRdb recomputed calls from the multiplex PCR reads with MiXCR, one row per CDR3 protein. The table has about 480,000 distinct CDR3 sequences, approximately 15% seen once. The material sequenced was blood. These receptors all come from a woman between 18 and 30 years old with Graves' hyperthyroidism.

This clonotype was counted at least ten times. V is TRBV9 and J is TRBJ2-7; TRBD2 agrees at 9 bases. The junction had 7 bases not matched to a gene; V was cut back by 0 bases and J by 6 bases. Germline V gives CDR1 SGDLS, CDR2 YYNGEE. The CDR3 sequence is 15 residues long. CDR3 coding DNA: TGTGCCAGCAGCGTAGAGGCGGGAGGGGGAGGCGAGCAGTACTTC. This translates into CASSVEAGGGGEQYF.

The rearrangement links TRBV2 to TRBJ1-1; 8 nucleotides agree with TRBD1. Losses at the gene ends were 9 bases for V and 1 base for J; bases not matched to a gene: 7. This CDR3 has 14 amino acids. The germline CDR1 and CDR2 sequences are SNHLY and FYNNEI. CDR3 sequence (DNA): TGTGCCAGAGACCGGGACAGGTGGAACACTGAAGCTTTCTTT. Amino acids: CARDRDRWNTEAFF.

Ten or more counts support this clonotype. CDR3 loop: CATSDFRGGTQYF. In DNA form, the CDR3 reads TGTGCCACCAGTGATTTCAGGGGTGGGACCCAGTACTTC. The V and J genes are TRBV24-1 and TRBJ2-5; a weak D match, TRBD1 (6 bases). There are 13 residues in the CDR3. Germline V gene lookup returns CDR1 KGHDR and CDR2 SFDVKD. With 1 base removed from V and 7 bases from J, the gap between germline ends came to 9 bases.

This rearrangement joins TRBV27 to TRBJ2-2; unclear D gene. CDR3 length equals 17 residues. CDR1 is MNHEY and CDR2 is SMNVEV in the germline V gene (reference sequence). V lost 5 bases, J lost 7 bases, and 23 bases lay in between. CDR3 in DNA: TGTGCCAGCAGTAGGGCCCGGGCGCAGGATTTGGACGGGGAGCTGTTTTTT. Translation gives CASSRARAQDLDGELFF.

This clonotype was seen many times. The V gene is TRBV10-3, the J gene TRBJ1-2, with TRBD1 matching 11 bases. The ends lost 7 bases at V and 6 bases at J; junction bases unmatched: 7. From germline, CDR1 is ENHRY and CDR2 SYGVKD. This CDR3 region has 14 residues. CDR3 region: CAIMAGQGANGYTF. The DNA for the CDR3 is TGTGCCATCATGGCAGGACAGGGGGCAAATGGCTACACCTTC.

This clonotype has ten or more counts. The chain carries TRBV7-9 and TRBJ2-5, with D maybe TRBD2 (5 bases). The germline V and J ends were trimmed by 7 bases and 2 bases, with 11 bases remaining between them. Germline CDR1 SEHNR, CDR2 FQNEAQ (reference sequence). The CDR3 length is 13 residues. CDR3 nucleotide sequence: TGTGCCAGCACCAGAGCGGATCAAGAGACCCAGTACTTC. Residues: CASTRADQETQYF.

Many counts were recorded for this clonotype. The CDR3 sequence: CASSSFLGTDTQYF. The CDR3 region has the DNA TGTGCCAGCAGTTCCTTTTTGGGCACAGATACGCAGTATTTT. The chain couples TRBV27 to TRBJ2-3; D call uncertain. This CDR3 contains 14 residues. Germline V gene data show CDR1 as MNHEY and CDR2 as SMNVEV (reference sequence). Trimming stripped 4 bases from V and 1 base from J, with 9 bases between.

V gene TRBV6-1 combines with J gene TRBJ1-4, with D tentatively TRBD1 (5 bases). Looked up from germline, CDR1 is MNHNS and CDR2 is SASEGT. The CDR3 covers 16 residues. V shed 0 bases and J shed 4 bases, with 12 bases lying between them. The CDR3 sequence: CASSEAGGALNEKLFF. CDR3 bases: TGTGCCAGCAGTGAAGCGGGCGGGGCCCTTAATGAAAAACTGTTTTTT.

This clonotype was counted at least ten times. The gene calls are TRBV4-1 and TRBJ2-5; D is possibly TRBD1 or TRBD2 (5 bases each). Germline values: CDR1 MGHRA, CDR2 YSYEKL. There are 16 residues in the CDR3. With 1 base removed from V and 0 bases from J, the gap between germline ends came to 12 bases. The CDR3 sequence is CASSQASWGYQETQYF. The CDR3 DNA is TGCGCCAGCAGCCAAGCGAGTTGGGGGTACCAAGAGACCCAGTACTTC.

The rearrangement joins TRBV14 to TRBJ2-1; 11 positions match TRBD2. Germline trimming cut 1 base from V and 5 bases from J; bases unmatched to any gene: 7. The CDR3 is 17 amino acids. Per germline, CDR1 SGHDN and CDR2 FVKESK. The CDR3 sequence: CASSQGLAGRRDNEQFF. CDR3 in DNA: TGTGCCAGCAGCCAAGGACTAGCGGGGCGCCGGGACAATGAGCAGTTCTTC.

This clonotype was seen repeatedly, ten times or more. This sequence joins TRBV6-1 and TRBJ2-5, with TRBD1 matching 8 bases. This CDR3 spans 17 amino acids. Losses at the gene ends were 10 bases for V and 2 bases for J; bases not matched to a gene: 18. The V gene's germline CDR1 is MNHNS and CDR2 SASEGT. The CDR3 bases are TGTGCCACGCTTACCCTCCGGGGGACAGGACTTCAAGAGACCCAGTACTTC. Translation: CATLTLRGTGLQETQYF.

This clonotype has at least ten counts. V is TRBV18 and J is TRBJ2-1, with D perhaps TRBD1 (5 bases). Per germline, CDR1 KGHSH and CDR2 LQKENI. This CDR3 region has 14 residues. V was pared by 8 bases and J by 5 bases, with 16 bases between. CDR3: CASAQVQGDNEQFF. The CDR3 bases are TGTGCCAGCGCACAAGTGCAAGGGGACAATGAGCAGTTCTTC.

The V gene is TRBV9, the J gene TRBJ2-1, with D perhaps matching TRBD2 (5 bases). The CDR3 totals 14 residues. V lost 3 bases and J 6 bases, leaving 13 bases between the germline ends. Germline CDR1 is SGDLS and CDR2 is YYNGEE. The CDR3 sequence is CASSARTSPNEQFF. Written as DNA, the CDR3 is TGTGCCAGCAGCGCCCGTACTAGTCCCAATGAGCAGTTCTTC.

This clonotype showed up just a few times. The chain joins TRBV5-5 to TRBJ2-1, with TRBD2 identical over 8 bases. Trimming at V came to 4 bases and at J to 6 bases, leaving 21 bases not matched to a gene. This CDR3 contains 19 residues. Germline V lookup: CDR1 SGHKS, CDR2 YYEKEE (reference sequence). The CDR3 bases are TGTGCCAGCAGCAGGGAGCGTAGTAGACGGGAGGGCCTTGCCAATGAGCAGTTCTTC. As protein: CASSRERSRREGLANEQFF.

This clonotype showed up many times. The chain is built from TRBV27 and TRBJ2-7, with D tentatively TRBD2 (5 bases). With 4 bases removed from V and 2 bases from J, the gap between germline ends came to 9 bases. The CDR3 loop spans 13 amino acids. From germline, CDR1 is MNHEY and CDR2 SMNVEV (reference sequence). The CDR3 DNA reads TGTGCCAGCAGTTCACGCGGGCCCTACGAGCAGTACGTC. Residues: CASSSRGPYEQYV.

With regard to this clonotype: Just one base apart from a much larger clone, this may be a read error. The chain uses TRBV20-1 and TRBJ1-1; the D gene is possibly TRBD1 (5 bases). This CDR3 is 14 amino acids long. V gave up 3 bases and J gave up 3 bases, with 14 bases separating them. Germline-derived CDR1 and CDR2 are DFQATT and SNEGSKA (reference sequence). The CDR3 sequence is CSARGPGADTEAFF. CDR3 nucleotides: TGCAGTGCTAGGGGGCCAGGAGCGGACACTGAAGCTTTCTTT.

In this sample, this clonotype turned up a few times. V and J are TRBV7-6 and TRBJ2-3, with D possibly being TRBD1 or TRBD2 (5 bases each). There are 18 residues in the CDR3. V lost 1 base to trimming and J lost 3 bases, with 20 bases between them. Germline V CDR1 and CDR2: SGHVS, FNYEAQ. The CDR3, as DNA: TGTGCCAGCAGCTTAGGGTCGGGGCAGGGATGGAAGACAGATACGCAGTATTTT. Protein sequence: CASSLGSGQGWKTDTQYF. The full variable domain, completed using reference TRBV7-6 and TRBJ2-3, is GAGVSQSPRYKVTKRGQDVALRCDPISGHVSLYWYRQALGQGPEFLTYFNYEAQQDKSGLPNDRFSAERPEGSISTLTIQRTEQRDSAMYRCASSLGSGQGWKTDTQYFGPGTRLTVL.

This clonotype has at least ten counts. J is TRBJ2-7 and V is TRBV5-1; no reliable D call. The germline V and J ends were trimmed by 2 bases and 3 bases, with 9 bases remaining between them. This CDR3 region has 13 residues. The germline V gene has CDR1 SGHRS and CDR2 YFSETQ. CDR3 amino acids: CASSLYPYYEQYF. CDR3 sequence (DNA): TGCGCCAGCAGCTTATACCCCTACTACGAGCAGTACTTC.

This clonotype appeared many times. The rearrangement joins TRBV6-1 to TRBJ2-1, with D perhaps assigned TRBD1 or TRBD2 (6 bases each). Germline V gene data show CDR1 as MNHNS and CDR2 as SASEGT. The CDR3 loop spans 17 amino acids. The V end was cut by 6 bases, the J end by 3 bases, with 21 bases between. CDR3 loop: CASRGTGTSRGYNEQFF. The CDR3 DNA sequence: TGTGCCAGCAGGGGTACAGGGACTTCCCGCGGCTACAATGAGCAGTTCTTC.